The next 13 T cell receptor beta chains were all read from a single sample in a study of response to subunit inactivated influenza vaccine. From the RT-PCR reads, TCRdb called clonotypes with MiXCR, one entry per CDR3 protein. The sample lists about 580,000 distinct CDR3 sequences; 11% to 15% were seen once. The input for sequencing was PBMCs from blood, taken 12 days after vaccination. The receptors were gathered from a man in his forties or fifties who received an inactivated influenza vaccine.

The CDR3 is CASSNDMTGLSGYTF. Here the CDR3 DNA reads TGTGCCAGCAGTAACGACATGACAGGGTTGAGTGGCTACACCTTC. V is TRBV6-5 and J is TRBJ1-2; 7 bases line up with TRBD1. The germline CDR1 and CDR2 sequences are MNHEY and SVGAGI. The CDR3 has 15 residues. Trimming at V came to 5 bases and at J to 7 bases, leaving 13 bases not matched to a gene.

This clonotype occurred a few times. The chain uses TRBV7-2 and TRBJ2-5; D gene unclear. This CDR3 region has 16 residues. Germline values: CDR1 SGHTA, CDR2 FQGNSA. V lost 5 bases to trimming and J lost 4 bases, with 20 bases between them. The CDR3 sequence is CASSPRVPRSTETQYF. CDR3 sequence (DNA): TGTGCCAGCAGCCCACGGGTCCCAAGATCCACAGAGACCCAGTACTTC.

This clonotype showed up just a few times. The V gene is TRBV20-1, the J gene TRBJ2-1; D is ambiguous. Germline CDR1 DFQATT, CDR2 SNEGSKA (reference sequence). Between the trimmed V and J ends, which lost 0 bases and 5 bases, there was a span of 14 bases. CDR3 size: 15 residues. The chain's CDR3 is CSARDRLGSHNEQFF. CDR3 nucleotides: TGCAGTGCTAGAGATCGTTTAGGCTCGCACAATGAGCAGTTCTTC.

This clonotype was detected a few times. The chain joins TRBV5-1 to TRBJ2-7, with 8 positions matching TRBD1. In germline, CDR1 is SGHRS, CDR2 YFSETQ. Losses at the gene ends were 4 bases for V and 6 bases for J; bases not matched to a gene: 9. CDR3 length equals 14 residues. The CDR3 spells CASSRTGPSTEQYF. CDR3 DNA sequence: TGCGCCAGCAGCAGGACAGGGCCATCCACCGAGCAGTACTTC.

This clonotype was counted only a few times. The rearrangement links TRBV5-1 to TRBJ2-7; 8 positions match TRBD1. V dropped 2 bases and J dropped 7; count of bases not matched to a gene: 14. The CDR3 contains 16 residues. Germline V gene data show CDR1 as SGHRS and CDR2 as YFSETQ. CDR3 nucleotides: TGCGCCAGCAGCTTTGGGGGACGGACAGGGCCGAGGGAGCAGTACTTC. Its translation: CASSFGGRTGPREQYF.

V gene TRBV25-1 combines with J gene TRBJ2-5, with 13 bases fitting TRBD2. J was trimmed by 2 bases and V by 4 bases; bases with no gene match: 7. This CDR3 comprises 17 residues. Looked up from germline, CDR1 is MGHDK and CDR2 is SYGVNS. CDR3 sequence: CASSAGTSGVTQETQYF. The CDR3 nucleotides read TGTGCCAGCAGTGCCGGGACTAGCGGGGTCACACAAGAGACCCAGTACTTC.

The chain employs TRBV7-2 and TRBJ1-2; 7 bases are shared with TRBD1. Germline CDR1 SGHTA, CDR2 FQGNSA. There are 15 residues in the CDR3. V lost 5 bases to trimming and J lost 6 bases; unmatched junction nucleotides: 12. The CDR3 DNA reads TGTGCCAGCAGCACTCGACAGGGAATAAGCGATGGCTACACCTTC. The encoded protein is CASSTRQGISDGYTF.

In its sample, this clonotype was seen a few times. The chain joins TRBV20-1 to TRBJ2-1; 9 positions agree with TRBD2. V shed 5 bases, J shed 8 bases, and the junction held 10 bases outside the gene matches. Germline V gene lookup returns CDR1 DFQATT and CDR2 SNEGSKA (reference sequence). CDR3 size: 14 residues. CDR3 residues: CSAALAGSGYEQFF. For the CDR3, the DNA is TGCAGTGCTGCGCTAGCGGGGTCAGGCTATGAGCAGTTCTTC.

This clonotype was observed a handful of times. The chain has TRBV7-2 and TRBJ1-3; D not resolved. The CDR3 covers 14 residues. V was cut by 7 bases and J by 0 bases, with 10 bases left in between. Per the germline V gene, CDR1 is SGHTA and CDR2 is FQGNSA. The CDR3 DNA follows: TGTGCCAGCACCGTAGACAACTCTGGAAACACCATATATTTT. Translation gives CASTVDNSGNTIYF.

This clonotype occurred a few times. The V gene is TRBV28, the J gene TRBJ1-4; D is perhaps TRBD1 (6 bases). The CDR3 sequence is 15 residues long. Germline CDR1 reads MDHEN; CDR2 reads SYDVKM. V was cut by 7 bases and J by 8 bases, with 20 bases left in between. This CDR3 is CASTTMTGLEEKLFF. CDR3 nucleotides: TGTGCCAGCACCACCATGACAGGTCTAGAGGAAAAACTGTTTTTT.

A few counts support this clonotype. V gene TRBV6-5 combines with J gene TRBJ2-7, with TRBD1 as a possible D gene (6 bases). The CDR3 is 17 amino acids. Germline V gene sequence: CDR1 MNHEY, CDR2 SVGAGI. The ends were cut back, 2 bases at V and 2 bases at J, with 19 bases in the middle. CDR3 DNA sequence: TGTGCCAGCAGTTACAGTATGGGGGCCGGTGCTCCCTACGAGCAGTACTTC. It translates to CASSYSMGAGAPYEQYF.

The gene calls are TRBV7-2 and TRBJ2-3; D gene unclear. V was trimmed by 5 bases and J by 4 bases, leaving 10 bases between them. This CDR3 region has 13 residues. CDR1 and CDR2 (germline): SGHTA, FQGNSA. CDR3 residues: CASSPNYADTQYF. CDR3 DNA sequence: TGTGCCAGCAGCCCAAACTACGCAGATACGCAGTATTTT.

The chain has TRBV7-2 and TRBJ2-7; D may correspond to TRBD1 or TRBD2 (5 bases each). This CDR3 comprises 15 residues. Germline V gene sequence: CDR1 SGHTA, CDR2 FQGNSA. Trimming took off 1 base at V and 1 base at J, with 11 bases between the two ends. The CDR3 here is CASSLVGTESYEQYF. In DNA form, the CDR3 reads TGTGCCAGCAGCTTAGTGGGGACGGAATCCTACGAGCAGTACTTC.